This TCR beta chain was recovered during a study of cytomegalovirus exposure and HLA in healthy donors. As for the study in general: Prior work identified more than 90 million unique TCR beta sequences in about 179 million T cells. The study, taken as a whole, reports: There were several of the most significant clusters that appeared linked to common viral pathogens in a later analysis. Across HLA loci, a later analysis found differing TCR association rates, with DRB1 most and HLA-C fewest.

Primers for the PCR totalled 60 Vbeta and 13 Jbeta. The method was immunoSEQ multiplex PCR; TCRdb's version includes in-frame clones alone and lacks a portion of them. This table holds 150,000 to 200,000 clones, approximately 71% found once. Germline V gives CDR1 MDHEN, CDR2 SYDVKM. CDR3 length: 14 amino acids. The V gene lost 6 bases and the J gene lost 3 bases, with 12 bases spanning the gap. In the case of this clone: Its antigen remains unidentified.

The donors were healthy bone marrow donors. Sequenced: PBMCs. V gene TRBV28 combines with J gene TRBJ2-1, with TRBD2 as a possible D gene (5 bases). The TCR comes from a woman aged 40 to 55 in good health and CMV-seropositive. This chain's CDR3 is CASSPGSHYNEQFF. Here the CDR3 DNA reads TGTGCCAGCAGCCCGGGATCTCACTACAATGAGCAGTTCTTC.